Sequencing of this T cell receptor (beta chain) was carried out in a study of patients and donors after allogeneic stem cell transplantation. TCRdb redid the calling of the RT-PCR reads with MiXCR, one entry per CDR3 protein. Found here are 410,000 or so distinct CDR3 sequences, 16% of them singletons; the top ten hold about 7%. This clonotype was observed many times. This CDR3 contains 14 residues. In germline, CDR1 is ENHRY, CDR2 SYGVKD. Trimming removed 6 bases from V and 4 bases from J, with 15 bases in between. The source of this sequence is a human donor who was either an allogeneic HSCT recipient or a stem cell or donor lymphocyte infusion donor (not recorded which). It is not recorded whose cells these are; they may come from a transplant donor. The gene calls are TRBV10-3 and TRBJ2-5, with D possibly TRBD1 on 7 matching bases. The sample consisted of blood, either unsorted or a sorted T cell fraction (not recorded which). The CDR3, as DNA: TGTGCCATCAGCCAGGGGGGAGTTGGAGAGACCCAGTACTTC. Encoded protein: CAISQGGVGETQYF.